Each of the 6 T cell receptor beta chains below was sequenced from the same sample in a study of PD-1 blockade in mismatch repair-deficient tumors. The data were produced by immunoSEQ multiplex PCR, yet TCRdb's version contains in-frame clones alone and is incomplete. The sample yields tens of thousands of clones, around 82% seen once. The sequencing used peripheral blood, collected 4 weeks after starting pembrolizumab. Receptor source: an adult with mismatch repair-deficient cancer.

This chain links TRBV5-1 with TRBJ2-3; 7 bases are a match to TRBD2. Germline CDR1 is SGHRS and CDR2 is YFSETQ. V dropped 0 bases and J dropped 5; count of bases not matched to a gene: 6. The CDR3 consists of 15 residues. DNA for the CDR3: TGCGCCAGCAGCTTGGTTGCGGGAGCGGGAGATACGCAGTATTTT. Translation: CASSLVAGAGDTQYF. Supplemented by reference TRBV5-1 and TRBJ2-3, the full variable domain reads KAGVTQTPRYLIKTRGQQVTLSCSPISGHRSVSWYQQTPGQGLQFLFEYFSETQRNKGNFPGRFSGRQFSNSRSEMNVSTLELGDSALYLCASSLVAGAGDTQYFGPGTRLTVL.

This clone was detected once. The J gene is TRBJ1-5, the V gene TRBV2; 8 bases match TRBD1. The CDR3 is 14 amino acids. The germline V gene encodes CDR1 SNHLY and CDR2 FYNNEI. Trimming at V came to 8 bases and at J to 3 bases, leaving 6 bases not matched to a gene. CDR3 in amino acids: CASGKTGDNQPQHF. The CDR3 nucleotides are TGTGCCAGCGGCAAGACAGGGGACAATCAGCCCCAGCATTTT. Together with reference TRBV2 and TRBJ1-5, the CDR3 gives the full variable domain: EPEVTQTPSHQVTQMGQEVILRCVPISNHLYFYWYRQILGQKVEFLVSFYNNEISEKSEIFDDQFSVERPDGSNFTLKIRSTKLEDSAMYFCASGKTGDNQPQHFGDGTRLSIL.

V and J are TRBV7-9 and TRBJ2-2; perhaps D is TRBD1 or TRBD2 (5 bases each). Trimming took 4 bases from V and 3 from J, leaving 12 bases between them. Germline CDR1 is SEHNR and CDR2 is FQNEAQ (reference sequence). The CDR3 consists of 15 residues. The DNA of the CDR3 is TGTGCCAGCAGCTATCGGGACGGCGACACCGGGGAGCTGTTTTTT. Translation: CASSYRDGDTGELFF.

The chain has TRBV4-1 and TRBJ2-1, with 9 bases identical to TRBD2. Germline V gene sequence: CDR1 MGHRA, CDR2 YSYEKL. The CDR3 extends over 16 amino acids. The trim removed 0 bases at V and 7 bases at J, leaving 7 bases unmatched. The CDR3 coding sequence is TGCGCCAGCAGCCAAGAGGCTAGCGGGATTGCGAATGAGCAGTTCTTC. The encoded protein is CASSQEASGIANEQFF.

The chain recombines TRBV7-9 with TRBJ2-1; 7 bases align to TRBD2. From germline, CDR1 is SEHNR and CDR2 FQNEAQ (reference sequence). V lost 8 bases, J lost 2 bases, and 6 bases stayed unmatched. The length of the CDR3 is 14 residues. The CDR3, as DNA: TGTGCCAGCGTCCCTAGCGGTGCCTACAATGAGCAGTTCTTC. Translated: CASVPSGAYNEQFF.

The rearrangement links TRBV6-4 to TRBJ2-1, with TRBD2 matching 12 bases. The CDR3 runs to 18 residues. CDR1 and CDR2 from the germline V gene are MRHNA and SNTAGT. V lost 0 bases, J lost 8 bases, and 11 bases stayed unmatched. CDR3 residues: CASSDSTLAGGPSHEQFF. CDR3 DNA sequence: TGTGCCAGCAGTGACTCGACTCTAGCGGGAGGGCCTAGTCATGAGCAGTTCTTC.